The T cell receptor beta chain under discussion was sequenced for a study of blood T cell repertoires in COVID-19. At the level of the study: COVID-19 samples from acute and convalescent phases originated in the United States, Italy and Spain. In each case, the material was cDNA or gDNA derived from T cells, B-cell-depleted T cells, or PBMCs.

The J segment lost 4 bases and the V segment lost 6 bases, leaving 10 bases of the junction unmatched. The germline V gene has CDR1 MGHDK and CDR2 SYGVNS. The CDR3 covers 15 residues. Original processing notes: Reference gene primer amplification gave nucleated cell count estimates. TCRdb keeps only in-frame clones here, not all; method: immunoSEQ multiplex PCR. V and J calls and clone size follow that table, whereas D and trimming were derived from the DNA. The repertoire holds approximately 410,000 clones, with around 86% as singletons. The receptor was derived from a woman under 40 with active or convalescent COVID-19. What was sequenced was peripheral blood. The rearrangement uses TRBV25-1 and TRBJ1-1; 8 nucleotides agree with TRBD1. Written as DNA, the CDR3 is TGTGCCAGCAGACCCACTGGACAGGGATCCACTGAAGCTTTCTTT. Translation: CASRPTGQGSTEAFF.